The present TCR beta chain was sequenced within a study of T-cell memory formation after mild COVID-19. About this clonotype itself: Its antigen is as yet unknown.

TCRdb re-analysed the 5' RACE reads in MiXCR, keeping a single row per CDR3 protein. The sample includes some 490,000 distinct CDR3 sequences, roughly 18% seen only once; the top ten take roughly 12%. Study observations and caveats: Day 15 to 85 contractors were CD4/CD8 balanced; later expanders leaned CD4+. Confirmation was lacking for SARS-CoV-2 specificity of second-wave clones that peaked on day 37. The appearance of some responding clones in pre-infection memory suggested that cross-reactive memory joined.

The CDR3 is made up of 17 amino acids. In germline, CDR1 is GTSNPN, CDR2 SVGIG (reference sequence). The J segment lost 7 bases and the V segment lost 0 bases, leaving 11 bases of the junction unmatched. The specimen was PBMCs or a T cell subset sorted from them (not recorded which). This receptor was obtained from an adult woman who had mild COVID-19 (a few samples of this study predate the infection). Cell type and time point are not known. The chain recombines TRBV30 with TRBJ2-1; 11 positions match TRBD1. The CDR3 sequence is CAWSVQIGQGAKNEQFF. CDR3 in DNA: TGTGCCTGGAGTGTACAGATCGGACAGGGGGCGAAAAATGAGCAGTTCTTC.